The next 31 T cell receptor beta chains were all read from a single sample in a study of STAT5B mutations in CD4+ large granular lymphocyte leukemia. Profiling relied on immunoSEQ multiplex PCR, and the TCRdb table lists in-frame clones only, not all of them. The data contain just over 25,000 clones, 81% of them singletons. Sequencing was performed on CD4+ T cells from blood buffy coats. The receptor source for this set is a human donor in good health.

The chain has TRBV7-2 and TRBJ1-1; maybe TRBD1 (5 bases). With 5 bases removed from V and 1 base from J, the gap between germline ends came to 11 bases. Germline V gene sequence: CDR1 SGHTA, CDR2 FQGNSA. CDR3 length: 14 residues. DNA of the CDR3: TGTGCCAGCAGCGCCGGGACGGGGAACACTGAAGCTTTCTTT. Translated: CASSAGTGNTEAFF.

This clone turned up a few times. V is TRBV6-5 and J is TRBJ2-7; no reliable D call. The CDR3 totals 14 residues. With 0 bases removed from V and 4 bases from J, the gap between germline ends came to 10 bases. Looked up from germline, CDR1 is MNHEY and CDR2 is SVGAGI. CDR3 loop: CASSYSQRAYEQYF. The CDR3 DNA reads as TGTGCCAGCAGTTACTCGCAACGGGCATACGAGCAGTACTTC.

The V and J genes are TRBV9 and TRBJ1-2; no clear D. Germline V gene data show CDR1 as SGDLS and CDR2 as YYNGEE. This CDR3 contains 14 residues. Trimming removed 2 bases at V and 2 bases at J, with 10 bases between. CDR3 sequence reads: CASSVREGNYGYTF. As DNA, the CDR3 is TGTGCCAGCAGCGTTAGGGAGGGAAACTATGGCTACACCTTC.

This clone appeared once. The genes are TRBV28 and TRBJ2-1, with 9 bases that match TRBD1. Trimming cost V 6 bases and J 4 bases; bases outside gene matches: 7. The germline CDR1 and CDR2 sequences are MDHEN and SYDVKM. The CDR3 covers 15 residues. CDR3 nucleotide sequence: TGTGCCAGCAGACTCGGACAGGGGAGGTACAATGAGCAGTTCTTC. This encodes CASRLGQGRYNEQFF. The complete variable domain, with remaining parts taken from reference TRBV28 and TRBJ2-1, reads DVKVTQSSRYLVKRTGEKVFLECVQDMDHENMFWYRQDPGLGLRLIYFSYDVKMKEKGDIPEGYSVSREKKERFSLILESASTNQTSMYLCASRLGQGRYNEQFFGPGTRLTVL.

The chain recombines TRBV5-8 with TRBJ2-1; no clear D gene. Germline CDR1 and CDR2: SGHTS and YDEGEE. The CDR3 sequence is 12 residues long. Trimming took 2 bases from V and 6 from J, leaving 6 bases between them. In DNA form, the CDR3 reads TGTGCCAGCAGCTTCGTGGGCAATGAGCAGTTCTTC. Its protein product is CASSFVGNEQFF.

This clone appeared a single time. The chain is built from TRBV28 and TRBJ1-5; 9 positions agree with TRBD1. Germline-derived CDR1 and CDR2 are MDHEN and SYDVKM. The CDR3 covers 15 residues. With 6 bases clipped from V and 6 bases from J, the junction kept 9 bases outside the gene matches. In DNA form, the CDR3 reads TGTGCCAGCAGCACCGGGACAGGGATACCTCAGCCCCAGCATTTT. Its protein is CASSTGTGIPQPQHF.

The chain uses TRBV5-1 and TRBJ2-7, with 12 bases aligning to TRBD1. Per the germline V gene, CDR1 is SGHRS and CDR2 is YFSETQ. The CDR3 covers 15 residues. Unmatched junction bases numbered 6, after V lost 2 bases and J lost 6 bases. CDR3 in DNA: TGCGCCAGCAGCTTATCCGGGACAGGGGGCGGCGAGCAGTACTTC. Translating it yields CASSLSGTGGGEQYF.

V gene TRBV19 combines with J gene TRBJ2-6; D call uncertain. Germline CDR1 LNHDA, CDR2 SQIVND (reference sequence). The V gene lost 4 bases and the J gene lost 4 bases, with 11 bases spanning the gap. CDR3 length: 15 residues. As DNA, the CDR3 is TGTGCCAGTAGTAGGGGTGGTGGCGGGGCCAACGTCCTGACTTTC. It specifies CASSRGGGGANVLTF.

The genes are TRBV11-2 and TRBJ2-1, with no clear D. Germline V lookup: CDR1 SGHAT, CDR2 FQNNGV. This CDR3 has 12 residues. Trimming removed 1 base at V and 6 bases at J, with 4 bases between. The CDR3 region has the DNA TGTGCCAGCAGCTTAGGAGCCAATGAGCAGTTCTTC. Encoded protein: CASSLGANEQFF.

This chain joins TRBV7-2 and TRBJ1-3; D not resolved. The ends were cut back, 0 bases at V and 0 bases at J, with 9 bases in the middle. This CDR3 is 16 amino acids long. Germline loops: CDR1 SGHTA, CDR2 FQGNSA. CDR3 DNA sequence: TGTGCCAGCAGCTTAGCGCCTCCCAGCTCTGGAAACACCATATATTTT. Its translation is CASSLAPPSSGNTIYF.

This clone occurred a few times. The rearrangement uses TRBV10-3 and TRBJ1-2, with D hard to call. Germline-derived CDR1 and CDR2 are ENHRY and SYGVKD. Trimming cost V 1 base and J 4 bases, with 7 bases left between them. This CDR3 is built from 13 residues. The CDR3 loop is CAISEFEGYGYTF. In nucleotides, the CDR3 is TGTGCCATCAGTGAGTTTGAAGGCTATGGCTACACCTTC.

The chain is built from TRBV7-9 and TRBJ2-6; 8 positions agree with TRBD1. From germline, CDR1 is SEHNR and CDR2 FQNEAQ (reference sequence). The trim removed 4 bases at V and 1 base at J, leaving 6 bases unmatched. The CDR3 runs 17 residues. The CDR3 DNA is TGTGCCAGCAGCTCGACAGGGGCCGTGTCTGGGGCCAACGTCCTGACTTTC. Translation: CASSSTGAVSGANVLTF.

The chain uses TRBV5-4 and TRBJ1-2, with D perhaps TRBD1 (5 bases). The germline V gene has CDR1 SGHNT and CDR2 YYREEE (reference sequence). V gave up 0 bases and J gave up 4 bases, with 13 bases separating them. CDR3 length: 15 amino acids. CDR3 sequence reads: CASSLAGTAVYGYTF. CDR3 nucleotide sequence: TGTGCCAGCAGCTTGGCCGGGACCGCGGTCTATGGCTACACCTTC.

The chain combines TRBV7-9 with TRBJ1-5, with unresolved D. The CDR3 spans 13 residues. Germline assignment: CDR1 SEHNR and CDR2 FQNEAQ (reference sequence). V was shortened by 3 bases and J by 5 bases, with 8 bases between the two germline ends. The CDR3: CASSLSLYQPQHF. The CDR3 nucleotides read TGTGCCAGCAGCTTGTCACTATATCAGCCCCAGCATTTT.

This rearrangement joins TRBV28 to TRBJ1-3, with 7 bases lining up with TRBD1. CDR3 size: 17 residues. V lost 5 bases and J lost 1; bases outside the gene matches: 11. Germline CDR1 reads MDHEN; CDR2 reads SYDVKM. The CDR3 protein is CASSLSGGMRSGNTIYF. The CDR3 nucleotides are TGTGCCAGCAGTCTTTCAGGGGGTATGAGGTCTGGAAACACCATATATTTT.

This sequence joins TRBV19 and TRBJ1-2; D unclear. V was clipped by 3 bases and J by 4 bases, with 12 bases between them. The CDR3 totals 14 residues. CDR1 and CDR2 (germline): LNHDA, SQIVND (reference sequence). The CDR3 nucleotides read TGTGCCAGTAGTATCGGCTCGGGAATCTATGGCTACACCTTC. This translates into CASSIGSGIYGYTF.

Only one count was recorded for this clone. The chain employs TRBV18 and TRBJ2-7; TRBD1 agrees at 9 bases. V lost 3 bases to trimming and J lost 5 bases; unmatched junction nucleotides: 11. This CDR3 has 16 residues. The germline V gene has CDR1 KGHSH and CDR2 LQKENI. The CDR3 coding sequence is TGTGCCAGCTCACCTTTATCCGGGACAGGGATAGACGAGCAGTACTTC. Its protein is CASSPLSGTGIDEQYF.

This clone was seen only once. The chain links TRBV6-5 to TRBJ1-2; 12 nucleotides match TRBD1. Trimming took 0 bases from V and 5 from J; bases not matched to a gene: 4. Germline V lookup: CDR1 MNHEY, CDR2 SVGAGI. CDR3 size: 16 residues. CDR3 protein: CASSYSTGQGAYGYTF. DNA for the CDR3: TGTGCCAGCAGTTACTCTACGGGACAGGGGGCTTATGGCTACACCTTC.

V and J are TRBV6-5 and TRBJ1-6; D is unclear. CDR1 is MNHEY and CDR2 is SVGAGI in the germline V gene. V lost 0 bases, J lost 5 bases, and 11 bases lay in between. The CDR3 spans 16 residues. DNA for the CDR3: TGTGCCAGCAGTTACTCGCCTCAAGGCCATAATTCACCCCTCCACTTT. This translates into CASSYSPQGHNSPLHF.

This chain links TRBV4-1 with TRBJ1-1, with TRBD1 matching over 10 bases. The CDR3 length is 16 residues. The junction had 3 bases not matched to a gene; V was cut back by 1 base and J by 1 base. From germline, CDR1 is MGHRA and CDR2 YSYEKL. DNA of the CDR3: TGCGCCAGCAGCCAAGGGACAGGGGGGAAGAACACTGAAGCTTTCTTT. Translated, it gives CASSQGTGGKNTEAFF.

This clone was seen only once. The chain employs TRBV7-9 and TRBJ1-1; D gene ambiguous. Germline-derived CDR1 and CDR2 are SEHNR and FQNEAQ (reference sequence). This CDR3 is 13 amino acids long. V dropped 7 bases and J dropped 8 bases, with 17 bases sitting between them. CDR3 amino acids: CASTHKAGVEAFF. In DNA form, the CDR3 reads TGTGCCAGCACCCATAAGGCGGGAGTGGAAGCTTTCTTT.

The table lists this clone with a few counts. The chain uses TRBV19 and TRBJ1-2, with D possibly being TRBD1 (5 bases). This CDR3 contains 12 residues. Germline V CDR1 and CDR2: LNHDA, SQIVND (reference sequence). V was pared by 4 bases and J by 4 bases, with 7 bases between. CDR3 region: CASSSRVYGYTF. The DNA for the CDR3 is TGTGCCAGTAGTAGCAGGGTCTATGGCTACACCTTC.

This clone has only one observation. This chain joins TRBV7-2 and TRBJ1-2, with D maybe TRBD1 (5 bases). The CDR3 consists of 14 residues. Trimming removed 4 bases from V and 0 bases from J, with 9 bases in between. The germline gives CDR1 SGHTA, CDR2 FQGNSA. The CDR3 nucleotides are TGTGCCAGCAGCTCCGACAGCTCTAACTATGGCTACACCTTC. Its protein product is CASSSDSSNYGYTF.

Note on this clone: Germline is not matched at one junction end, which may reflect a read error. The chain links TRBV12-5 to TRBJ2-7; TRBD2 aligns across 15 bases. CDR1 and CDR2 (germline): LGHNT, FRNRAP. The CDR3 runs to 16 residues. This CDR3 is CASGLARQGTSGRSLF. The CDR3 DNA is TGTGCTAGTGGTTTGGCAAGACAGGGGACTAGCGGGAGGTCCCTTTTC.

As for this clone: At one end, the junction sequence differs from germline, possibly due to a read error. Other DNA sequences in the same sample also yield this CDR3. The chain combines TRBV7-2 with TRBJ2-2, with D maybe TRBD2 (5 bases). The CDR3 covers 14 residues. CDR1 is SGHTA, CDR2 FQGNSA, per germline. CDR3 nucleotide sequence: TGTGCCAGCAGCTTGGTTCAAGTCGCCGGGGAGCTGTTCTTT. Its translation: CASSLVQVAGELFF.

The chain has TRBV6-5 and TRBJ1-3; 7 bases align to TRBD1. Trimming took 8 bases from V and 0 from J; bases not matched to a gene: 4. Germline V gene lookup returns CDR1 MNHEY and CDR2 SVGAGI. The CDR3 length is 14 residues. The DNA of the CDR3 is TGTGCCAGCCAGACAGGGAGCTCTGGAAACACCATATATTTT. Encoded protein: CASQTGSSGNTIYF.

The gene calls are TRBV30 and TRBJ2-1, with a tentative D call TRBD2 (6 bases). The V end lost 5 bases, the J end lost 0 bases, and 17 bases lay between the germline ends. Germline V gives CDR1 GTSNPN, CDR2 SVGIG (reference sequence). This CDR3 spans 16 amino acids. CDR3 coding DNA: TGTGCCTGGGATATTAGCGGATATCCCTCCTACAATGAGCAGTTCTTC. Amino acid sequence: CAWDISGYPSYNEQFF.

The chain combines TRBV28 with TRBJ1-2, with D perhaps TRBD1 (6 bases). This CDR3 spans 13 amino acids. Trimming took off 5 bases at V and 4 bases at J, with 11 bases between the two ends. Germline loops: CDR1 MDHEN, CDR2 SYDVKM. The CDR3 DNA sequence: TGTGCCAGCAGTCGCGGGGGCGTCTATGGCTACACCTTC. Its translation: CASSRGGVYGYTF.

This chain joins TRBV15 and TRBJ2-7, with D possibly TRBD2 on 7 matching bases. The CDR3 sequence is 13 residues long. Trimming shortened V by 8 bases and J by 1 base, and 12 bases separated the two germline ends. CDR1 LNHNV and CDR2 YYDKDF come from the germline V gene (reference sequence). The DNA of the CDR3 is TGTGCCACCGGGCGGGGGCTATCCTACGAGCAGTACTTC. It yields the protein CATGRGLSYEQYF.

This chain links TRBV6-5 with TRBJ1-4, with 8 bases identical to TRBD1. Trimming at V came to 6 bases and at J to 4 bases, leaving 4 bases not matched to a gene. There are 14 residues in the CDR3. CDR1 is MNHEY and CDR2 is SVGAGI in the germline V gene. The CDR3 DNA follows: TGTGCCAGCAGATCACAGGGGGGTAATGAAAAACTGTTTTTT. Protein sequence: CASRSQGGNEKLFF.

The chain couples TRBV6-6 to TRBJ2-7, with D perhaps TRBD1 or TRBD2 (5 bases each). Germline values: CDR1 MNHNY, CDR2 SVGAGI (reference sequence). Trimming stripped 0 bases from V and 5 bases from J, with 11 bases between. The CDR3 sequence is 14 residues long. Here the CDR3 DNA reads TGTGCCAGCAGTTACTCGGGGGTGAGAAACGAGCAGTACTTC. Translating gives CASSYSGVRNEQYF.